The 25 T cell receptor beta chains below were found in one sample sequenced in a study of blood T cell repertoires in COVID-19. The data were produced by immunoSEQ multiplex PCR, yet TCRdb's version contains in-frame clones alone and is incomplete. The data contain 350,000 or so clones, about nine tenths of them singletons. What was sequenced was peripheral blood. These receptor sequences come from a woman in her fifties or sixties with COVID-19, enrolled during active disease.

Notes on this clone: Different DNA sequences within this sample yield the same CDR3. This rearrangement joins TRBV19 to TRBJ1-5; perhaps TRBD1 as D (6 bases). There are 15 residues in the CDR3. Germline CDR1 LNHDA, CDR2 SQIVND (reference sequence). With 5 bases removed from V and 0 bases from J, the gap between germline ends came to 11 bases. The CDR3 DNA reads TGTGCCAGTAGTTCCCGGACAGATAGCAATCAGCCCCAGCATTTT. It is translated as CASSSRTDSNQPQHF.

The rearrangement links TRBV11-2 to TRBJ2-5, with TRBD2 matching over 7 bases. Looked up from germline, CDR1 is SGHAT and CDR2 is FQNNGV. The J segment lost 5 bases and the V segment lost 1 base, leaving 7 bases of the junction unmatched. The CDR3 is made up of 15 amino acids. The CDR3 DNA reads TGTGCCAGCAGCTTAGTCTGGGAGGGCGGGGAGACCCAGTACTTC. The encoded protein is CASSLVWEGGETQYF.

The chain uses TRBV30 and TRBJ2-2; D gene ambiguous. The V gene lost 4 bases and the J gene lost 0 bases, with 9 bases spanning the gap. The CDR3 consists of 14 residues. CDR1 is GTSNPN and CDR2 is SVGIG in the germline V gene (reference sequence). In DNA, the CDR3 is TGTGCCTGGATGGGCTATCCGAACACCGGGGAGCTGTTTTTT. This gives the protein CAWMGYPNTGELFF. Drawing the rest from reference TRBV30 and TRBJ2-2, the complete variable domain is SQTIHQWPATLVQPVGSPLSLECTVEGTSNPNLYWYRQAAGRGLQLLFYSVGIGQISSEVPQNLSASRPQDRQFILSSKKLLLSDSGFYLCAWMGYPNTGELFFGEGSRLTVL.

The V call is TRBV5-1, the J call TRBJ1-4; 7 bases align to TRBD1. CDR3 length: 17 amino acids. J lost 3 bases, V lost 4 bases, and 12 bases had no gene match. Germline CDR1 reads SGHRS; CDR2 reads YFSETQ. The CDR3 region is CASSLPLMGQPNEKLFF. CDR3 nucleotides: TGCGCCAGCAGCCTCCCCCTCATGGGACAGCCTAATGAAAAACTGTTTTTT.

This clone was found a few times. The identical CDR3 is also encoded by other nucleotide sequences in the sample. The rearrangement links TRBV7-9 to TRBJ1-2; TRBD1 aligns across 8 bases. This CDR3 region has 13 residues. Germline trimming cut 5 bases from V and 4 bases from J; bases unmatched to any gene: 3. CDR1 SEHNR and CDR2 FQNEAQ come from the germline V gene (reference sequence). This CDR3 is CASSPGQGYGYTF. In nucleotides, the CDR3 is TGTGCCAGCAGCCCCGGACAGGGCTATGGCTACACCTTC.

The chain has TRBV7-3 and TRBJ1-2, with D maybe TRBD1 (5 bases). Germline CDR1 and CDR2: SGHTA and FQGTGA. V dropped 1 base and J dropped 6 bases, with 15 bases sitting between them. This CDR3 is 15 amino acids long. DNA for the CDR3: TGTGCCAGCAGCTTAAGATCGGGGGGACGGGATGGCTACACCTTC. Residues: CASSLRSGGRDGYTF.

This CDR3 is CASSSPGQSYTF. CDR3 DNA: TGTGCCAGCAGTTCACCGGGACAGTCCTACACCTTC. The chain employs TRBV6-5 and TRBJ1-2, with 7 bases matching TRBD1. Germline V CDR1 and CDR2: MNHEY, SVGAGI. This CDR3 region has 12 residues. The V gene end was trimmed by 4 bases and the J gene end by 10 bases; junction bases not matched to a gene: 6.

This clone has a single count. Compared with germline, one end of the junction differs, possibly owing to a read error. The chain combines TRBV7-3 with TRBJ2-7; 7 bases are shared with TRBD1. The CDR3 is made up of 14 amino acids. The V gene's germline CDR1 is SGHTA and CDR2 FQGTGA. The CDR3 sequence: CASSLTGVSYEQYF. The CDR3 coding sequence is TGTGCCAGCAGCCTAACAGGGGTCTCCTACGAGCAGTACTTC.

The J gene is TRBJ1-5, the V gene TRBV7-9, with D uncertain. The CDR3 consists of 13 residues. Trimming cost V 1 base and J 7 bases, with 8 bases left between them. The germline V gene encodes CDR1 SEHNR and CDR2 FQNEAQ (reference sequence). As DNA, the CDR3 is TGTGCCAGCAGCTTAGGAGGTTGGCAGCCCCAGCATTTT. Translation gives CASSLGGWQPQHF. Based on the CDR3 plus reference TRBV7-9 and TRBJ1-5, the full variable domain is DTGVSQNPRHKITKRGQNVTFRCDPISEHNRLYWYRQTLGQGPEFLTYFQNEAQLEKSRLLSDRFSAERPKGSFSTLEIQRTEQGDSAMYLCASSLGGWQPQHFGDGTRLSIL.

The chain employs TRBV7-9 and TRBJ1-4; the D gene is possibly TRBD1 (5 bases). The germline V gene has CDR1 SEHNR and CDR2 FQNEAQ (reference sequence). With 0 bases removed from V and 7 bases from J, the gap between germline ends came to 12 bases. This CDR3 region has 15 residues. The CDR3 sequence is CASSLAGVRSEKLFF. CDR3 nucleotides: TGTGCCAGCAGCTTAGCAGGGGTTAGGAGTGAAAAACTGTTTTTT.

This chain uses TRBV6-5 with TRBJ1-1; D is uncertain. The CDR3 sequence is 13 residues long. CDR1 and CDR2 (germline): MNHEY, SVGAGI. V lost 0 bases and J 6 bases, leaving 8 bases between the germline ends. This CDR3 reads CASSYSALAEAFF. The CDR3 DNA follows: TGTGCCAGCAGTTACTCCGCCTTAGCTGAAGCTTTCTTT.

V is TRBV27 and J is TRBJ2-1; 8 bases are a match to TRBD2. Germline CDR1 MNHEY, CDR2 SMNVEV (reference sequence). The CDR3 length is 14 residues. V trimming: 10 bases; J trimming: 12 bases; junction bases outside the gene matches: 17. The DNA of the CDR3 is TGTGCCACCGCGGCGCGGGGGGACTGGAACCCGCAGTTCTTC. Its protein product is CATAARGDWNPQFF.

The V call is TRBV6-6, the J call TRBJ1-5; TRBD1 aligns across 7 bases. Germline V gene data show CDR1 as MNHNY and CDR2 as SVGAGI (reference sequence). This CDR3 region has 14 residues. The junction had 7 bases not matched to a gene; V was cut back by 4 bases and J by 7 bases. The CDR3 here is CASSLYRGGQPQHF. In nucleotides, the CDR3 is TGTGCCAGCAGTTTGTACAGGGGTGGGCAGCCCCAGCATTTT.

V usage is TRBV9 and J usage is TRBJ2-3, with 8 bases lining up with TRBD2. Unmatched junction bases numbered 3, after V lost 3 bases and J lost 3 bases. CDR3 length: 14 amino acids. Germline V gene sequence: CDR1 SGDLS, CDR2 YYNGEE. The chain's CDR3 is CASSAGTRTDTQYF. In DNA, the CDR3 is TGTGCCAGCAGCGCCGGGACTAGAACAGATACGCAGTATTTT.

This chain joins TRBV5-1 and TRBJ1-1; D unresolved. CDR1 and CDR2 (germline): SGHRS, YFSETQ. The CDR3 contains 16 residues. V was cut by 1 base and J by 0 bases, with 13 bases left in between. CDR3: CASSLKSSGLNTEAFF. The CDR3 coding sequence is TGCGCCAGCAGCTTGAAGAGTAGCGGTCTGAACACTGAAGCTTTCTTT.

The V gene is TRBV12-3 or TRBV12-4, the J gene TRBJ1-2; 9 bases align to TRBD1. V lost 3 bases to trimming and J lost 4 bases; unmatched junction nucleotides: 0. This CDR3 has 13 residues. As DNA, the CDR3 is TGTGCCAGCAGTTTGACAGGGGGCTATGGCTACACCTTC. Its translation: CASSLTGGYGYTF.

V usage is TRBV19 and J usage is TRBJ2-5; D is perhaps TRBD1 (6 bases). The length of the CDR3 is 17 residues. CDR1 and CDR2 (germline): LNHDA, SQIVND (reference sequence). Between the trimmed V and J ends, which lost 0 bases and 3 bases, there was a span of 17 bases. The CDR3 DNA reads TGTGCCAGTAGTATAGATGCACAGGGCCGGGGAAAAGAGACCCAGTACTTC. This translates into CASSIDAQGRGKETQYF.

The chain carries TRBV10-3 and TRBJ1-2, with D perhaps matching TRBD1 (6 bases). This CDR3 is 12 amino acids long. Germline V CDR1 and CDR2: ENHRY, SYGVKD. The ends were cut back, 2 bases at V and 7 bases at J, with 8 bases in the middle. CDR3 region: CAISETGSGYTF. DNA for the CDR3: TGTGCCATCAGTGAGACAGGGAGTGGCTACACCTTC.

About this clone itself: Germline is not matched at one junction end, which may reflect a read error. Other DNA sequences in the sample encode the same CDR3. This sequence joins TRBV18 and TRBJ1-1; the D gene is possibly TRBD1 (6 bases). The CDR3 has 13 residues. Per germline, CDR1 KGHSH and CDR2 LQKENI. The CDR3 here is CASSPTGYTEAFF. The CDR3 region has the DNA TGTGCCAGCTCACCGACAGGATACACAGAAGCTTTCTTT.

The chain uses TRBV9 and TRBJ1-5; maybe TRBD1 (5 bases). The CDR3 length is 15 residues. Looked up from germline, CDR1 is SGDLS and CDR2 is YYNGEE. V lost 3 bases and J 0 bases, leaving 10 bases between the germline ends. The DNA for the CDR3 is TGTGCCAGCAGCGCGACAGCCTATAGCAATCAGCCCCAGCATTTT. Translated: CASSATAYSNQPQHF.

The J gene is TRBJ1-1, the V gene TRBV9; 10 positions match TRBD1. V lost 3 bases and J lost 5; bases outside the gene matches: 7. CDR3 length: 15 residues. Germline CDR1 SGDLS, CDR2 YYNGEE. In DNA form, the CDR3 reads TGTGCCAGCAGCGACACCGGGACAGGGGTAACTGAAGCTTTCTTT. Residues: CASSDTGTGVTEAFF. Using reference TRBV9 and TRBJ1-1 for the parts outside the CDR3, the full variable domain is DSGVTQTPKHLITATGQRVTLRCSPRSGDLSVYWYQQSLDQGLQFLIQYYNGEERAKGNILERFSAQQFPDLHSELNLSSLELGDSALYFCASSDTGTGVTEAFFGQGTRLTVV.

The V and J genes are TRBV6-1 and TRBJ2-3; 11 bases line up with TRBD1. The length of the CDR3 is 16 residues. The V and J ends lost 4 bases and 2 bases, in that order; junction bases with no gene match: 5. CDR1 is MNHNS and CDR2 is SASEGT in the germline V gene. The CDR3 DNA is TGTGCCAGCAGTGCCCGGACAGGGGGCCTCACAGATACGCAGTATTTT. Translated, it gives CASSARTGGLTDTQYF.

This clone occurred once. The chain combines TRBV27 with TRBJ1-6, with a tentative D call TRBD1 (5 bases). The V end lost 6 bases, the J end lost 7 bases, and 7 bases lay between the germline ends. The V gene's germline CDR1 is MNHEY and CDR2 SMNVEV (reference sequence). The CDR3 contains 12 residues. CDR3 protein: CASRSGNSPLHF. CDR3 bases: TGTGCCAGCAGGTCAGGGAATTCACCCCTCCACTTT.

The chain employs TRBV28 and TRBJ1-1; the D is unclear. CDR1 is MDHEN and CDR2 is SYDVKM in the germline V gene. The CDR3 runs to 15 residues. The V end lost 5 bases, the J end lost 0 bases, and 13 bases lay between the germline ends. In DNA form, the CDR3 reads TGTGCCAGCAGTGCCCCTCCAGGTATGAACACTGAAGCTTTCTTT. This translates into CASSAPPGMNTEAFF.

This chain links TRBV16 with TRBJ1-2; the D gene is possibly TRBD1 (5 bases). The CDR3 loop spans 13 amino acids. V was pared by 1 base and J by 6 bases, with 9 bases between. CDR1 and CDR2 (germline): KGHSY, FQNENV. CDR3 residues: CASSQYPRDGYTF. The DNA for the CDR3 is TGTGCCAGCAGCCAATATCCCAGGGATGGCTACACCTTC.